What follows are 31 T cell receptor beta chains derived from one specimen sequenced in a study of T cells in Graves' hyperthyroidism and ophthalmopathy. RNA transcripts yielded amplified TCR beta CDR3 regions. The HTBI primer set served for first-round RT-PCR of the TCR CDR3. TCRdb reprocessed the multiplex PCR reads via MiXCR and lists one record per CDR3 protein. The sample shows 350,000 to 400,000 distinct CDR3 sequences, just under 15% of them seen only once. Sample: blood. The source of these receptors is a woman aged 30 to 39 with Graves' hyperthyroidism.

This clonotype has a count of ten or more. The J gene is TRBJ2-1, the V gene TRBV2; 12 bases agree with TRBD2. Looked up from germline, CDR1 is SNHLY and CDR2 is FYNNEI. V gave up 8 bases and J gave up 3 bases; unmatched junction bases: 2. The CDR3 covers 14 residues. In nucleotides, the CDR3 is TGTGCCAGCCGACTAGCGGGAGTCTACAATGAGCAGTTCTTC. Its protein is CASRLAGVYNEQFF.

This clonotype was observed many times. The chain carries TRBV15 and TRBJ1-5; D is undetermined. CDR1 is LNHNV and CDR2 is YYDKDF in the germline V gene (reference sequence). The CDR3 loop spans 15 amino acids. V was shortened by 0 bases and J by 6 bases, with 12 bases between the two germline ends. The CDR3 sequence: CATSRDLGSGQPQHF. The CDR3 DNA reads TGTGCCACCAGCAGAGATTTGGGATCCGGTCAGCCCCAGCATTTT.

This clonotype was picked up a small number of times. This chain connects TRBV18 to TRBJ1-5; 11 positions agree with TRBD1. Per the germline V gene, CDR1 is KGHSH and CDR2 is LQKENI. V was pared by 5 bases and J by 7 bases, with 10 bases of the junction left unmatched. The CDR3 spans 16 residues. In nucleotides, the CDR3 is TGTGCCAGCTCATCCGGGACAGGGGGATTGGGGCAGCCCCAGCATTTT. Protein sequence: CASSSGTGGLGQPQHF.

The gene calls are TRBV7-9 and TRBJ2-7, with 8 nucleotides matching TRBD1. V lost 7 bases to trimming and J lost 2 bases; unmatched junction nucleotides: 7. The CDR3 loop spans 14 amino acids. CDR1 is SEHNR, CDR2 FQNEAQ, per germline (reference sequence). CDR3: CASIGTGETYEQYF. CDR3 sequence (DNA): TGTGCCAGCATAGGGACAGGCGAAACCTACGAGCAGTACTTC. Drawing the rest from reference TRBV7-9 and TRBJ2-7, the complete variable domain is DTGVSQNPRHKITKRGQNVTFRCDPISEHNRLYWYRQTLGQGPEFLTYFQNEAQLEKSRLLSDRFSAERPKGSFSTLEIQRTEQGDSAMYLCASIGTGETYEQYFGPGTRLTVT.

This clonotype turned up a few times. The DNA is omitted, as the CDR3 cannot be located on it reliably, and the CDR3 follows TCRdb's listing. The V and J genes are TRBV7-7 and TRBJ2-7; the table names TRBD1, a call not compared with the DNA. The CDR3 is 14 amino acids in total, end residues counted. Germline V gene data show CDR1 as SSHAT and CDR2 as FNYEAQ (reference sequence). The chain's CDR3 is CASSPTGYSCEQYF.

This clonotype was detected a few times. The DNA for the CDR3 is TGTGCCAGCAGCTTGTGGGGGACGACACCCCTCCACTTT. It yields the protein CASSLWGTTPLHF. This chain links TRBV7-9 with TRBJ1-6; D is possibly TRBD1 (5 bases). Germline loops: CDR1 SEHNR, CDR2 FQNEAQ (reference sequence). This CDR3 comprises 13 residues. The V end lost 3 bases, the J end lost 11 bases, and 11 bases lay between the germline ends.

This clonotype was counted many times. V gene TRBV18 combines with J gene TRBJ1-5; a weak D match, TRBD1 (6 bases). Looked up from germline, CDR1 is KGHSH and CDR2 is LQKENI. Trimming took 3 bases from V and 7 from J, leaving 10 bases between them. The CDR3 length is 13 residues. For the CDR3, the DNA is TGTGCCAGCTCACCCAACAGGGAACAGCCCCAGCATTTT. This codes for CASSPNREQPQHF. Drawing the rest from reference TRBV18 and TRBJ1-5, the complete variable domain is NAGVMQNPRHLVRRRGQEARLRCSPMKGHSHVYWYRQLPEEGLKFMVYLQKENIIDESGMPKERFSAEFPKEGPSILRIQQVVRGDSAAYFCASSPNREQPQHFGDGTRLSIL.

This clonotype came up many times. This chain connects TRBV27 to TRBJ2-6; D is ambiguous. V was trimmed by 8 bases and J by 0 bases, leaving 11 bases between them. Germline CDR1 is MNHEY and CDR2 is SMNVEV (reference sequence). This CDR3 has 15 residues. The CDR3 loop is CASRQVHSGANVLTF. CDR3 bases: TGTGCCAGCCGGCAGGTCCACTCTGGGGCCAACGTCCTGACTTTC.

This clonotype was seen at least ten times. The genes are TRBV7-2 and TRBJ2-7; weak D call: TRBD2 (6 bases). There are 13 residues in the CDR3. Trimming removed 5 bases from V and 2 bases from J, with 10 bases in between. Germline V gives CDR1 SGHTA, CDR2 FQGNSA. The CDR3 protein is CASSQTGAYEQYF. The CDR3 DNA is TGTGCCAGCAGCCAAACGGGGGCCTACGAGCAGTACTTC.

This clonotype was counted only a few times. CDR3 nucleotides: TGTGCCAGCAGTGAAGCGAGTAGCGGGAGCCTTCCGTCGCAGTATTTT. It specifies CASSEASSGSLPSQYF. This chain joins TRBV6-1 and TRBJ2-3, with 9 bases lining up with TRBD2. Trimming took 0 bases from V and 10 from J; bases not matched to a gene: 11. CDR3 length equals 16 residues. CDR1 MNHNS and CDR2 SASEGT come from the germline V gene.

This clonotype has just a few counts. The chain combines TRBV7-2 with TRBJ1-3; the D is unclear. In germline, CDR1 is SGHTA, CDR2 FQGNSA. V dropped 1 base and J dropped 0 bases, with 10 bases sitting between them. There are 16 residues in the CDR3. The CDR3 DNA reads TGTGCCAGCAGCTTAGGCACGGGCTTCTCTGGAAACACCATATATTTT. Amino acid sequence: CASSLGTGFSGNTIYF.

The chain couples TRBV25-1 to TRBJ1-1; a weak D match, TRBD1 (5 bases). V was clipped by 3 bases and J by 6 bases, with 8 bases between them. The CDR3 is made up of 12 amino acids. Per the germline V gene, CDR1 is MGHDK and CDR2 is SYGVNS. The CDR3 DNA follows: TGTGCCAGCAGTGACAGGGCCCCTGAAGCTTTCTTT. It specifies CASSDRAPEAFF.

The rearrangement links TRBV27 to TRBJ2-5; 8 bases fit TRBD2. Germline trimming cut 0 bases from V and 5 bases from J; bases unmatched to any gene: 11. Germline CDR1 MNHEY, CDR2 SMNVEV (reference sequence). The CDR3 runs to 17 residues. The CDR3 reads CASSLSYGRAVGETQYF. CDR3 in DNA: TGTGCCAGCAGTTTATCATACGGGAGGGCCGTCGGGGAGACCCAGTACTTC.

As regards this clonotype: A much larger clone lies one base from this, so it may be a read error. The genes are TRBV6-1 and TRBJ2-2, with a possible D match to TRBD1 (5 bases). The CDR3 has 14 amino acids. The V and J ends lost 4 bases and 1 base respectively, with 7 bases between them. CDR1 and CDR2 from the germline V gene are MNHNS and SASEGT. The CDR3 protein is CASSVTVNTGELFF. In DNA form, the CDR3 reads TGTGCCAGCAGTGTGACAGTGAACACCGGGGAGCTGTTTTTT.

There are a few counts of this clonotype. The chain recombines TRBV20-1 with TRBJ1-5, with D unclear. CDR3 length equals 13 residues. V shed 3 bases and J shed 4 bases, with 10 bases lying between them. In germline, CDR1 is DFQATT, CDR2 SNEGSKA (reference sequence). The CDR3 DNA reads as TGCAGTGCTAGTGTCCAGGATAATCAGCCCCAGCATTTT. As protein: CSASVQDNQPQHF.

This clonotype was detected a few times. The gene calls are TRBV10-3 and TRBJ2-2, with 12 nucleotides matching TRBD2. The CDR3 is 14 amino acids. Trimming took 9 bases from V and 8 from J; bases not matched to a gene: 7. CDR1 is ENHRY, CDR2 SYGVKD, per germline. This CDR3 is CAISPGTSGGELFF. The CDR3 DNA is TGTGCCATTAGCCCCGGGACTAGCGGGGGGGAGCTGTTTTTT.

This clonotype showed up many times. This sequence joins TRBV5-1 and TRBJ1-2, with TRBD1 matching 10 bases. The V segment lost 4 bases and the J segment 4 bases; nucleotides outside the gene matches: 7. The CDR3 runs 15 residues. Germline-derived CDR1 and CDR2 are SGHRS and YFSETQ. The CDR3 is CASSPGQGPRYGYTF. The CDR3 DNA reads as TGCGCCAGCAGCCCGGGACAGGGGCCTCGCTATGGCTACACCTTC.

The V call is TRBV28, the J call TRBJ2-1; D perhaps matches TRBD1 (6 bases). The CDR3 spans 14 residues. V was pared by 7 bases and J by 8 bases, with 18 bases between. CDR1 is MDHEN and CDR2 is SYDVKM in the germline V gene. The CDR3 sequence is CASTRPGTIDEQFF. The CDR3 DNA follows: TGTGCCAGCACCCGACCCGGGACAATCGATGAGCAGTTCTTC. Looking up the rest from reference TRBV28 and TRBJ2-1 gives the full variable domain: DVKVTQSSRYLVKRTGEKVFLECVQDMDHENMFWYRQDPGLGLRLIYFSYDVKMKEKGDIPEGYSVSREKKERFSLILESASTNQTSMYLCASTRPGTIDEQFFGPGTRLTVL.

This clonotype has a handful of counts. The chain carries TRBV19 and TRBJ2-7; 9 bases match TRBD1. The CDR3 contains 13 residues. V was clipped by 5 bases and J by 4 bases; unmatched bases: 3. The germline V gene encodes CDR1 LNHDA and CDR2 SQIVND (reference sequence). The CDR3 protein is CASSRDRDYEQYF. The CDR3 DNA follows: TGTGCCAGTAGTCGGGACAGGGATTACGAGCAGTACTTC.

This clonotype was counted many times. The rearrangement uses TRBV4-2 and TRBJ1-1; D gene ambiguous. This CDR3 spans 15 amino acids. Germline assignment: CDR1 LGHNA and CDR2 YNFKEQ. The V and J ends lost 0 bases and 2 bases respectively, with 10 bases between them. CDR3 in DNA: TGTGCCAGCAGCCAAGACCGGCCTTTTAACACTGAAGCTTTCTTT. Protein product: CASSQDRPFNTEAFF.

This chain uses TRBV10-1 with TRBJ1-2; D is possibly TRBD1 (6 bases). Germline assignment: CDR1 WNHNN and CDR2 SYGVQD (reference sequence). CDR3 length: 15 amino acids. Trimming removed 8 bases from V and 4 bases from J, with 20 bases in between. The CDR3: CASCTLRQAPYGYTF. As DNA, the CDR3 is TGCGCCAGCTGCACTCTCCGACAGGCCCCCTATGGCTACACCTTC.

This clonotype has ten or more counts. The chain joins TRBV30 to TRBJ2-1; TRBD2 matches 12 bases. Germline assignment: CDR1 GTSNPN and CDR2 SVGIG (reference sequence). This CDR3 is built from 14 residues. After removal of 4 bases from V and 8 bases from J, the junction contained 6 bases not matched to a gene. The CDR3 nucleotides are TGTGCCTGGACTAGCGGGAGGGCCGTTGATGAGCAGTTCTTC. It codes for CAWTSGRAVDEQFF.

This clonotype was seen repeatedly, ten times or more. The chain employs TRBV18 and TRBJ1-4, with TRBD1 as a possible D gene (6 bases). CDR1 KGHSH and CDR2 LQKENI come from the germline V gene. The CDR3 spans 17 residues. Deletions cut 0 bases from V and 3 bases from J, with 14 bases between. Written as DNA, the CDR3 is TGTGCCAGCTCACCACCCGTCCGGGGGGCGTCTAATGAAAAACTGTTTTTT. Translating it yields CASSPPVRGASNEKLFF.

This clonotype was counted ten times or more. The J gene is TRBJ1-2, the V gene TRBV2; D remains ambiguous. Germline CDR1 and CDR2: SNHLY and FYNNEI. The V gene lost 6 bases and the J gene lost 4 bases, with 12 bases spanning the gap. The CDR3 is 13 residues long. The DNA of the CDR3 is TGTGCCAGCAGCTCCGACCTGGGCTATGGCTACACCTTC. Its translation is CASSSDLGYGYTF.

CDR3 loop: CASQNPLRAKNTEAFF. The CDR3 DNA sequence: TGTGCCAGCCAAAACCCGCTCAGGGCGAAGAACACTGAAGCTTTCTTT. V usage is TRBV13 and J usage is TRBJ1-1, with a tentative D call TRBD1 (5 bases). CDR3 length: 16 amino acids. Germline assignment: CDR1 PRHDT and CDR2 FYEKMQ (reference sequence). V lost 8 bases and J lost 1, with 20 bases in between.

This clonotype was seen at least ten times. The genes are TRBV3-1 and TRBJ2-1; no definite D call. Germline values: CDR1 LGHDT, CDR2 YNNKEL (reference sequence). The V and J ends lost 3 bases and 5 bases respectively, with 14 bases between them. This CDR3 region has 15 residues. The CDR3 DNA follows: TGTGCCAGCAGCCATCTCGGACGAGGTAACAATGAGCAGTTCTTC. As protein: CASSHLGRGNNEQFF.

The J gene is TRBJ2-2, the V gene TRBV20-1; 13 bases line up with TRBD2. Germline-derived CDR1 and CDR2 are DFQATT and SNEGSKA (reference sequence). This CDR3 is built from 19 residues. Unmatched junction bases numbered 15, after V lost 4 bases and J lost 4 bases. The DNA for the CDR3 is TGCAGTGCTACGCACCGGACTAGCGGGAGCCCCGGGGGCACCGGGGAGCTGTTTTTT. As protein: CSATHRTSGSPGGTGELFF.

This clonotype was seen ten or more times. The rearrangement links TRBV12-3 or TRBV12-4 to TRBJ1-4; 7 bases agree with TRBD1. V lost 6 bases and J lost 6; bases outside the gene matches: 19. The CDR3 runs 18 residues. CDR3 protein: CASRNGQEASGLHEKLFF. DNA for the CDR3: TGTGCCAGCAGGAACGGACAGGAAGCTTCTGGTCTTCATGAAAAACTGTTTTTT.

On this clonotype itself: A read error is possible here, since a much larger clone lies one base away. The genes are TRBV6-5 and TRBJ2-5, with unresolved D. From germline, CDR1 is MNHEY and CDR2 SVGAGI. The CDR3 runs 12 residues. As DNA, the CDR3 is TGTGCCGGCAGTCGCCCTCAAGAGACCCAGTACTTC. Amino acid sequence: CAGSRPQETQYF.

The chain links TRBV2 to TRBJ2-3, with TRBD2 matching over 7 bases. There are 16 residues in the CDR3. The V gene's germline CDR1 is SNHLY and CDR2 FYNNEI. V shed 8 bases, J shed 0 bases, and the junction held 11 bases outside the gene matches. In DNA, the CDR3 is TGTGCCAGCGGTAGAGAGGCTAGCGGTAGCACAGATACGCAGTATTTT. This sequence encodes CASGREASGSTDTQYF.

This clonotype came up many times. The CDR3 DNA reads TGTGCCTGGAGTGTGGGCCCCCGGGCTGATGAGCAGTTCTTC. Amino acid sequence: CAWSVGPRADEQFF. The V gene is TRBV30, the J gene TRBJ2-1; no definite D call. The germline V gene encodes CDR1 GTSNPN and CDR2 SVGIG (reference sequence). Trimming removed 0 bases from V and 8 bases from J, with 14 bases in between. The CDR3 length is 14 residues.